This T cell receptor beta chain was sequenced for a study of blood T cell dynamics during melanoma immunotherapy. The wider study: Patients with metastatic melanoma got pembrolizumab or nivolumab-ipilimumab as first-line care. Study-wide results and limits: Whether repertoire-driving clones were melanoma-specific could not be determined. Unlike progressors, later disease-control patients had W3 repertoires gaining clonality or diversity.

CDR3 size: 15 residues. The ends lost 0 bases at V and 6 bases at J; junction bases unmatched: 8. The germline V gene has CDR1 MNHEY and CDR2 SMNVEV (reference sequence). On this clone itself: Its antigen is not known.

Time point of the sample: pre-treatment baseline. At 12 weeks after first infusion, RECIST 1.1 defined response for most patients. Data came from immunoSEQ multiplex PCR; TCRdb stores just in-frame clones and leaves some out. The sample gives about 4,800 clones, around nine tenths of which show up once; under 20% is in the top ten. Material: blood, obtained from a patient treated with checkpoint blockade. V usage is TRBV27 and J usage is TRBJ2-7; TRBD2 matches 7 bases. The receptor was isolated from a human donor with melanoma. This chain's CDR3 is CASSLSRVPGGEQYF. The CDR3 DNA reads TGTGCCAGCAGTTTATCCCGAGTCCCGGGGGGCGAGCAGTACTTC.